This T cell receptor (beta chain) derives from a study of tumor-infiltrating lymphocytes in primary liver carcinoma. On the study more broadly: Per sample, productive TCRbeta reads numbered roughly 3.65 to 8 million, similar across tissue types.

Unsorted whole blood supplied the blood RNA, and germline DNA was isolated too. Study-level points and caveats: Between tumor regions, pairs overlapped more than tumor-adjacent and tumor-blood pairs did. Without sorting, CD4+ versus CD8+ T cell repertoires were not compared.

CDR3 length: 17 residues. V lost 3 bases, J lost 5 bases, and 22 bases lay in between. Per germline, CDR1 SGHAT and CDR2 FQNNGV. Total RNA (approximately 0.5 ug) served as template for TCR beta cDNA synthesis primed by a constant-region primer. ARM-PCR was slightly modified, and three nested multiplex PCR rounds with it gave rise to the TCR beta libraries. The study ran its first two PCR rounds for approximately 11 cycles each, using TRBV1-TRBV30 forward primers and a C-beta reverse primer. In TCRdb, the multiplex PCR reads were re-called with MiXCR into one record per CDR3 protein. Among 310,000 or so distinct CDR3 sequences listed, around three fifths were seen once. Worth noting for this clonotype: As yet, its antigen is unknown.

The receptor's source is a woman in her twenties or thirties with primary liver carcinoma and hepatitis B virus infection. V and J are TRBV11-2 and TRBJ2-5; weak D call: TRBD1 (6 bases). Sequencing was done on a sample of peripheral blood. The CDR3 loop is CASSFRIVPTGHETQYF. The CDR3 nucleotides are TGTGCCAGCAGCTTTCGCATAGTCCCCACAGGGCACGAGACCCAGTACTTC.